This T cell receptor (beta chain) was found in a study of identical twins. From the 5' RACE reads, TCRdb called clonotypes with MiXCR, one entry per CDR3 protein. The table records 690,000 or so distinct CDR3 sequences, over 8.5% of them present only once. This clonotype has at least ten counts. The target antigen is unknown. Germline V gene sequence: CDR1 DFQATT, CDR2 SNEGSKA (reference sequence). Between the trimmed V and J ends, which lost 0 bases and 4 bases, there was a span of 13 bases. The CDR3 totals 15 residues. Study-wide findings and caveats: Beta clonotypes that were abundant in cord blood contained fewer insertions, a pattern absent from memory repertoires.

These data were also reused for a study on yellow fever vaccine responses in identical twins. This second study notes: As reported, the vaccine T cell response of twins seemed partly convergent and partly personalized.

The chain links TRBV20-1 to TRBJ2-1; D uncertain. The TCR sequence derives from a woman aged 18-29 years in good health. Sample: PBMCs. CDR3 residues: CSARDLRTTYNEQFF. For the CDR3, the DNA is TGCAGTGCTAGAGATCTTAGGACCACGTACAATGAGCAGTTCTTC.